Below, 26 T cell receptor beta chains from the same sample are listed, as sequenced in a study of blood T cell repertoires in COVID-19. The data were produced by immunoSEQ multiplex PCR, yet TCRdb's version contains in-frame clones alone and is incomplete. The top ten hold around 30% of the sample, which has approximately 220,000 clones, approximately 88% seen once. Sequences were obtained from peripheral blood. These receptor sequences come from a man between 40 and 49 years old with acute or convalescent COVID-19.

The chain employs TRBV7-2 and TRBJ2-3, with 11 bases aligning to TRBD2. V lost 5 bases and J lost 0; bases outside the gene matches: 4. CDR3 length equals 16 residues. Germline V gene data show CDR1 as SGHTA and CDR2 as FQGNSA. The DNA for the CDR3 is TGTGCCAGCAGCCCTCGACTAGCGGGAAGCACAGATACGCAGTATTTT. Translating gives CASSPRLAGSTDTQYF.

J is TRBJ1-4 and V is TRBV19; D might be TRBD1 (5 bases). This CDR3 spans 13 amino acids. CDR1 is LNHDA, CDR2 SQIVND, per germline (reference sequence). Trimming left V 7 bases short and J 4 bases short, with 10 bases between. CDR3: CASIPQGNEKLFF. DNA for the CDR3: TGTGCCAGTATTCCGCAGGGTAATGAAAAACTGTTTTTT.

The chain employs TRBV6-5 and TRBJ1-1; D not certain. The V end was cut by 7 bases, the J end by 5 bases, with 20 bases between. Germline V gene data show CDR1 as MNHEY and CDR2 as SVGAGI. The CDR3 covers 15 residues. The CDR3 sequence: CASNERGRGGTEAFF. The CDR3 region has the DNA TGTGCCAGCAACGAACGAGGGAGAGGAGGTACTGAAGCTTTCTTT.

This chain uses TRBV19 with TRBJ1-2; 10 bases are shared with TRBD1. The J segment lost 2 bases and the V segment lost 5 bases, leaving 2 bases of the junction unmatched. The germline V gene encodes CDR1 LNHDA and CDR2 SQIVND (reference sequence). The CDR3 consists of 14 residues. The CDR3 DNA follows: TGTGCCAGTAGTTTGGGACAGGGGAACTATGGCTACACCTTC. Protein product: CASSLGQGNYGYTF. Drawing the rest from reference TRBV19 and TRBJ1-2, the complete variable domain is DGGITQSPKYLFRKEGQNVTLSCEQNLNHDAMYWYRQDPGQGLRLIYYSQIVNDFQKGDIAEGYSVSREKKESFPLTVTSAQKNPTAFYLCASSLGQGNYGYTFGSGTRLTVV.

The CDR3 reads CASSEDSFAWYTEAFF. Here the CDR3 DNA reads TGTGCCAGCAGTGAGGACAGCTTCGCTTGGTACACTGAAGCTTTCTTT. The chain uses TRBV2 and TRBJ1-1; a weak D match, TRBD1 (6 bases). Between the trimmed V and J ends, which lost 3 bases and 3 bases, there was a span of 17 bases. CDR3 size: 16 residues. Germline V gives CDR1 SNHLY, CDR2 FYNNEI.

The J gene is TRBJ2-5, the V gene TRBV3-1 (or the pseudogene TRBV3-2), with a tentative D call TRBD1 (6 bases). CDR3 length: 14 amino acids. Germline CDR1 and CDR2: LGHDT and YNNKEL (reference sequence). V was pared by 3 bases and J by 2 bases, with 10 bases between. CDR3 bases: TGTGCCAGCAGCCAGACAGGAGCGCAAGAGACCCAGTACTTC. This sequence encodes CASSQTGAQETQYF.

J is TRBJ2-5 and V is TRBV6-1, with 7 bases aligning to TRBD1. This CDR3 spans 16 amino acids. The V and J ends lost 0 bases and 4 bases, in that order; junction bases with no gene match: 8. Germline loops: CDR1 MNHNS, CDR2 SASEGT. This CDR3 is CASSEAGTGVGETQYF. In nucleotides, the CDR3 is TGTGCCAGCAGTGAAGCGGGAACAGGGGTAGGAGAGACCCAGTACTTC.

In this sample, this clone turned up many times. CDR3 in amino acids: CASSRDRGNTEAFF. In nucleotides, the CDR3 is TGTGCCAGCAGTAGAGACAGGGGGAACACTGAAGCTTTCTTT. The chain joins TRBV6-6 to TRBJ1-1; 8 nucleotides align to TRBD1. The length of the CDR3 is 14 residues. Trimming cost V 5 bases and J 1 base; bases outside gene matches: 3. The germline CDR1 and CDR2 sequences are MNHNY and SVGAGI (reference sequence).

This chain links TRBV11-3 with TRBJ1-1, with D perhaps TRBD1 (6 bases). Germline V gene lookup returns CDR1 SGHNT and CDR2 YENEEA. The CDR3 runs to 14 residues. Trimming removed 6 bases at V and 0 bases at J, with 11 bases between. For the CDR3, the DNA is TGTGCCAGCAGTCCGGGACAACTGAACACTGAAGCTTTCTTT. Its translation is CASSPGQLNTEAFF.

This clone was seen a single time. The chain is built from TRBV6-6 and TRBJ2-2; TRBD2 matches at 8 bases. V shed 4 bases, J shed 5 bases, and the junction held 9 bases outside the gene matches. Germline V CDR1 and CDR2: MNHNY, SVGAGI (reference sequence). This CDR3 spans 16 amino acids. This chain's CDR3 is CASSSPEVAGTGELFF. DNA of the CDR3: TGTGCCAGCAGTTCTCCCGAGGTAGCGGGAACCGGGGAGCTGTTTTTT.

The gene calls are TRBV13 and TRBJ2-5; 9 bases are shared with TRBD2. The CDR3 length is 14 residues. V shed 6 bases, J shed 5 bases, and the junction held 7 bases outside the gene matches. From germline, CDR1 is PRHDT and CDR2 FYEKMQ (reference sequence). Written as DNA, the CDR3 is TGTGCCAGCAGGGCTAGCGGGAAACTGGAGACCCAGTACTTC. This encodes CASRASGKLETQYF.

V usage is TRBV6-5 and J usage is TRBJ1-2, with TRBD1 as a possible D gene (5 bases). V lost 9 bases and J 2 bases, leaving 16 bases between the germline ends. In germline, CDR1 is MNHEY, CDR2 SVGAGI. This CDR3 is built from 14 residues. CDR3 loop: CASDSGISNYGYTF. In DNA form, the CDR3 reads TGTGCCAGTGACTCAGGGATTTCCAACTATGGCTACACCTTC.

The chain carries TRBV6-5 and TRBJ2-1, with D perhaps TRBD2 (5 bases). V lost 4 bases to trimming and J lost 8 bases, with 15 bases between them. CDR3 length equals 14 residues. CDR1 is MNHEY, CDR2 SVGAGI, per germline. CDR3 DNA sequence: TGTGCCAGCAGTTTAACCCCCCGGGATTATGAGCAGTTCTTC. It translates to CASSLTPRDYEQFF.

This clone was observed a single time. The chain combines TRBV24-1 with TRBJ1-2, with 7 bases aligning to TRBD1. CDR1 is KGHDR and CDR2 is SFDVKD in the germline V gene. The trim removed 9 bases at V and 2 bases at J, leaving 5 bases unmatched. CDR3 length: 13 residues. CDR3 nucleotides: TGTGCCACCTCGACAGGGTCGAACTATGGCTACACCTTC. Translation: CATSTGSNYGYTF.

The genes are TRBV27 and TRBJ2-1, with D possibly matching TRBD2 (5 bases). Germline CDR1 reads MNHEY; CDR2 reads SMNVEV (reference sequence). V gave up 3 bases and J gave up 8 bases, with 20 bases separating them. The CDR3 totals 16 residues. CDR3 amino acids: CASSFTAAVRMHEQFF. In DNA, the CDR3 is TGTGCCAGCAGTTTCACAGCGGCCGTCCGTATGCATGAGCAGTTCTTC.

The rearrangement joins TRBV24-1 to TRBJ2-1, with D unclear. This CDR3 is built from 13 residues. The germline V gene encodes CDR1 KGHDR and CDR2 SFDVKD. V dropped 9 bases and J dropped 0 bases, with 8 bases sitting between them. CDR3 loop: CATSPTSYNEQFF. The CDR3 DNA sequence: TGTGCCACCTCCCCTACCTCCTACAATGAGCAGTTCTTC.

V is TRBV3-1 (or the pseudogene TRBV3-2) and J is TRBJ2-7; tentatively, D is TRBD2 (5 bases). V lost 5 bases and J 0 bases, leaving 11 bases between the germline ends. Germline lookup yields CDR1 LGHDT and CDR2 YNNKEL (reference sequence). This CDR3 is built from 14 residues. The CDR3 DNA reads TGTGCCAGCAGCTCCGACTATCTCTCCTACGAGCAGTACTTC. Its translation: CASSSDYLSYEQYF.

The gene calls are TRBV6-2 or TRBV6-3 and TRBJ2-1; 10 bases align to TRBD2. V lost 6 bases to trimming and J lost 5 bases; unmatched junction nucleotides: 13. Germline CDR1 MNHEY, CDR2 SVGEGT. The CDR3 is made up of 17 amino acids. CDR3 amino acids: CASSPKSSGGQHNEQFF. CDR3 nucleotides: TGTGCCAGCAGCCCTAAGTCTAGCGGGGGCCAGCACAATGAGCAGTTCTTC.

This clone was detected once. This rearrangement joins TRBV27 to TRBJ1-2; 7 bases align to TRBD1. This CDR3 is built from 13 residues. The germline CDR1 and CDR2 sequences are MNHEY and SMNVEV (reference sequence). J gave up 6 bases and V 3 bases, and 4 bases lay outside the gene matches. The CDR3 protein is CASSFNRGNGYTF. Here the CDR3 DNA reads TGTGCCAGCAGTTTTAACAGGGGAAATGGCTACACCTTC.

The rearrangement uses TRBV7-8 and TRBJ2-1; 13 nucleotides match TRBD2. This CDR3 region has 18 residues. Unmatched junction bases numbered 9, after V lost 4 bases and J lost 3 bases. CDR1 is SGHVS and CDR2 is FQNEAQ in the germline V gene. CDR3: CASSSETSGRRIYNEQFF. The CDR3 DNA reads as TGTGCCAGCAGCTCTGAGACTAGCGGGAGGCGGATCTACAATGAGCAGTTCTTC.

The chain recombines TRBV15 with TRBJ2-7; D possibly corresponds to TRBD2 (5 bases). Per germline, CDR1 LNHNV and CDR2 YYDKDF (reference sequence). The CDR3 is 17 residues long. Trimming shortened V by 0 bases and J by 2 bases, and 17 bases separated the two germline ends. The CDR3 loop is CATSRDQVRGATYEQYF. CDR3 nucleotide sequence: TGTGCCACCAGCAGAGATCAAGTCCGGGGTGCGACCTACGAGCAGTACTTC.

The rearrangement uses TRBV30 and TRBJ2-1; TRBD2 agrees at 9 bases. V lost 1 base and J lost 0; bases outside the gene matches: 22. This CDR3 spans 22 amino acids. CDR1 and CDR2 from the germline V gene are GTSNPN and SVGIG (reference sequence). In DNA form, the CDR3 reads TGTGCCTGGAGTGCAGGGGTGGCGGGAGGGCCACCAAAGAAAAGCTCCTACAATGAGCAGTTCTTC. Translation: CAWSAGVAGGPPKKSSYNEQFF.

The chain employs TRBV7-9 and TRBJ2-3; weak D call: TRBD2 (5 bases). The CDR3 spans 15 residues. CDR1 and CDR2 (germline): SEHNR, FQNEAQ (reference sequence). V gave up 1 base and J gave up 1 base, with 9 bases separating them. The CDR3 reads CASSLGVGGTDTQYF. CDR3 DNA sequence: TGTGCCAGCAGCTTAGGAGTCGGGGGCACAGATACGCAGTATTTT.

The J gene is TRBJ2-1, the V gene TRBV27, with 11 nucleotides matching TRBD2. Germline lookup yields CDR1 MNHEY and CDR2 SMNVEV (reference sequence). The trim removed 3 bases at V and 4 bases at J, leaving 8 bases unmatched. The CDR3 sequence is 17 residues long. The CDR3 region is CASSFPSTSGAYNEQFF. CDR3 nucleotide sequence: TGTGCCAGCAGTTTCCCCTCGACTAGCGGGGCTTACAATGAGCAGTTCTTC.

The chain has TRBV6-5 and TRBJ2-1, with D hard to call. Germline V lookup: CDR1 MNHEY, CDR2 SVGAGI. The CDR3 extends over 14 amino acids. Trimming took 2 bases from V and 7 from J, leaving 12 bases between them. The CDR3 here is CASSYDSVQNEQFF. For the CDR3, the DNA is TGTGCCAGCAGTTACGACTCCGTCCAAAATGAGCAGTTCTTC.

This clone was seen a handful of times. The V call is TRBV9, the J call TRBJ1-2; D is undetermined. V was pared by 4 bases and J by 2 bases, with 3 bases between. Germline values: CDR1 SGDLS, CDR2 YYNGEE. The CDR3 covers 11 residues. Here the CDR3 reads CASSQNYGYTF. The DNA of the CDR3 is TGTGCCAGCAGCCAAAACTATGGCTACACCTTC.